The source of this TCR beta chain is a study of T cell changes during pregnancy in multiple sclerosis. V shed 4 bases and J 7 bases; nucleotides not matched to a gene: 10. This CDR3 contains 15 residues. Per germline, CDR1 SNHLY and CDR2 FYNNEI. The protocol was immunoSEQ multiplex PCR, while the TCRdb copy is restricted to in-frame clones and leaves out a portion. The sample carries about 67,000 clones, 90% recorded once. The receptor comes from a female donor with multiple sclerosis, enrolled in a pregnancy study. V and J are TRBV2 and TRBJ1-5; 7 bases agree with TRBD1. Sequenced here: peripheral blood, sampled in the third trimester of pregnancy. CDR3 sequence (DNA): TGTGCCAGCAGTGGTCGACAGGGAGTAGGACAGCCCCAGCATTTT. This translates into CASSGRQGVGQPQHF. Drawing the rest from reference TRBV2 and TRBJ1-5, the complete variable domain is EPEVTQTPSHQVTQMGQEVILRCVPISNHLYFYWYRQILGQKVEFLVSFYNNEISEKSEIFDDQFSVERPDGSNFTLKIRSTKLEDSAMYFCASSGRQGVGQPQHFGDGTRLSIL.